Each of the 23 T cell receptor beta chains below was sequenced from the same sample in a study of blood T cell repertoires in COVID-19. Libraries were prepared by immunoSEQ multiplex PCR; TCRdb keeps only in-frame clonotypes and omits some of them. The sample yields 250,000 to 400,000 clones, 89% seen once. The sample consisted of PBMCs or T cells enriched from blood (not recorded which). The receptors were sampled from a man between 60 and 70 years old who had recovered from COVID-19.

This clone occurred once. The DNA for the CDR3 is TGTGCCAGCAGCGCCCAGACAGGAGGAGGCTACACCTTC. This codes for CASSAQTGGGYTF. The chain is built from TRBV9 and TRBJ1-2; tentatively, D is TRBD1 (6 bases). This CDR3 contains 13 residues. CDR1 SGDLS and CDR2 YYNGEE come from the germline V gene. The V and J ends lost 3 bases and 8 bases respectively, with 14 bases between them.

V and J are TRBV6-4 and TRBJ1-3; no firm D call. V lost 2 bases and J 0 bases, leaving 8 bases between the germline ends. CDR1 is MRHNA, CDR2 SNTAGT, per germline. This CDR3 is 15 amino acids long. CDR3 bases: TGTGCCAGCAGTGACGGCCGCCTCTCTGGAAACACCATATATTTT. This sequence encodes CASSDGRLSGNTIYF.

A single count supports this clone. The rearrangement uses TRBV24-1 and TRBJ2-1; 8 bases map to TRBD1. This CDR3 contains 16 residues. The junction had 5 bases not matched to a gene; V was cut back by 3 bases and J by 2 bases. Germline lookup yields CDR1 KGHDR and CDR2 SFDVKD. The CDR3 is CATSDRTGRAYNEQFF. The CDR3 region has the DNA TGTGCCACCAGTGATAGGACAGGGAGAGCCTACAATGAGCAGTTCTTC.

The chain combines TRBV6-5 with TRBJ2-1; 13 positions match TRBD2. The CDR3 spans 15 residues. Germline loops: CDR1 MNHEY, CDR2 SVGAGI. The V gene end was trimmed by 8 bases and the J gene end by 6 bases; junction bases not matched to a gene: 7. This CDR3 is CASRSGTSGVNEQFF. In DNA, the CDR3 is TGTGCCAGCCGATCCGGGACTAGCGGGGTCAATGAGCAGTTCTTC.

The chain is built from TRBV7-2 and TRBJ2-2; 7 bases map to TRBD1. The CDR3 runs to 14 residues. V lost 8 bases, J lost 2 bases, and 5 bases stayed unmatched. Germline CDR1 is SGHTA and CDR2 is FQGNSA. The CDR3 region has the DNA TGTGCCAGCTTGAGGGACAGAAACACCGGGGAGCTGTTTTTT. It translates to CASLRDRNTGELFF.

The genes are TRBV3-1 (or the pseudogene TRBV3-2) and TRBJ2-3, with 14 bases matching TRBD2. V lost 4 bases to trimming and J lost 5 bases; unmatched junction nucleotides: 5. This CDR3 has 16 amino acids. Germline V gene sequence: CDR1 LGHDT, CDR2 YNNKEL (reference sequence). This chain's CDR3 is CASSLGLAGVVDTQYF. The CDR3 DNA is TGTGCCAGCAGCCTGGGACTAGCGGGAGTGGTAGATACGCAGTATTTT.

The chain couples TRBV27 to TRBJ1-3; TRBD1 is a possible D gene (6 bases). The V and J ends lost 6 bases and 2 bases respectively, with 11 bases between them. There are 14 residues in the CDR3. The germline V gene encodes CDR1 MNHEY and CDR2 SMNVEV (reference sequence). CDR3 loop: CASSRGDPGNTIYF. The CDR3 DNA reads TGTGCCAGCAGCAGGGGCGATCCTGGAAACACCATATATTTT.

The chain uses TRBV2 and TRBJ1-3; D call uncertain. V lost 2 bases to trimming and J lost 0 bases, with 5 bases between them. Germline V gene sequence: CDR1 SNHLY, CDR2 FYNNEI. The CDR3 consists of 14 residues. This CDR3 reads CASSEFRSGNTIYF. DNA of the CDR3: TGTGCCAGCAGTGAATTCCGCTCTGGAAACACCATATATTTT.

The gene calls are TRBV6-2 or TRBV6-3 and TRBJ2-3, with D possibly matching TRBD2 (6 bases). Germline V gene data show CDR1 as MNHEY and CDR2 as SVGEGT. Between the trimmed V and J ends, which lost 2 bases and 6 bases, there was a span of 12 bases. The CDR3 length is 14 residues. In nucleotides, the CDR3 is TGTGCCAGCAGTTACCTGACTAGTACCGATACGCAGTATTTT. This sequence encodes CASSYLTSTDTQYF.

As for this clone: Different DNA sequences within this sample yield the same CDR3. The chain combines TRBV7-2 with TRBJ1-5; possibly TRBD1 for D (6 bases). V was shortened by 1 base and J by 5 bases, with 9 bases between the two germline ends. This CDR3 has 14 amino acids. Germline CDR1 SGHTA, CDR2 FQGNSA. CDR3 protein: CASSLVAGDQPQHF. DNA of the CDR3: TGTGCCAGCAGCTTAGTGGCAGGGGATCAGCCCCAGCATTTT.

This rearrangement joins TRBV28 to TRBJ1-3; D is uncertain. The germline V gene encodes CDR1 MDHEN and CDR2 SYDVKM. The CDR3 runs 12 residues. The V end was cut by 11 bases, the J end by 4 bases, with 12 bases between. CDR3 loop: CASAVGGNTIYF. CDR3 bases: TGTGCCTCCGCGGTTGGGGGAAACACCATATATTTT.

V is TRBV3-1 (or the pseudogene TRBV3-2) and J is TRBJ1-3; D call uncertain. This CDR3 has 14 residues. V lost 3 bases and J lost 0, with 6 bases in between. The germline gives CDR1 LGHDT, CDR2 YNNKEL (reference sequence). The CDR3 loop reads CASSQFISGNTIYF. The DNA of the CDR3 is TGTGCCAGCAGCCAGTTTATCTCTGGAAACACCATATATTTT.

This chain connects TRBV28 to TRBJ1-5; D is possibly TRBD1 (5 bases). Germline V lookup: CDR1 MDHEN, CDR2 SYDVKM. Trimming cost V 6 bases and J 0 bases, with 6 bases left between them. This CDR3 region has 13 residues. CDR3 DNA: TGTGCCAGCAGGGGGGGTAGCAATCAGCCCCAGCATTTT. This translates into CASRGGSNQPQHF.

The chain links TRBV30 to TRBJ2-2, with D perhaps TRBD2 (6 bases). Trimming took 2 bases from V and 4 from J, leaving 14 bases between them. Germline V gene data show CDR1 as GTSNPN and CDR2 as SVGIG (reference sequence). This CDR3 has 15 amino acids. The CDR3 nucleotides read TGTGCCTGGAGTCGGCTAGCGACTCGCACCGGGGAGCTGTTTTTT. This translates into CAWSRLATRTGELFF.

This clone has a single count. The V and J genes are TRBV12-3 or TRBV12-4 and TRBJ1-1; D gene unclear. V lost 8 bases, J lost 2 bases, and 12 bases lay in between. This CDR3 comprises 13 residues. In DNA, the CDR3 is TGTGCCAGCCGACCGACACTTAACACTGAAGCTTTCTTT. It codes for CASRPTLNTEAFF.

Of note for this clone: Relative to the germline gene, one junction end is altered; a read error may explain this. The CDR3: CASSLDRGSNNEQFF. CDR3 coding DNA: TGTGCCAGCAGCTTAGATCGCGGCTCCAACAATGAGCAGTTCTTC. This chain links TRBV11-2 with TRBJ2-1; D remains ambiguous. This CDR3 has 15 amino acids. CDR1 and CDR2 from the germline V gene are SGHAT and FQNNGV.

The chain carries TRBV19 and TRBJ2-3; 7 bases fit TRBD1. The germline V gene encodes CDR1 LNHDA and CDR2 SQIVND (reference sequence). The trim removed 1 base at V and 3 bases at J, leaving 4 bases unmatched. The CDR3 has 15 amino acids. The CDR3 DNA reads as TGTGCCAGTAGTATAGTGAGGGGGCAGACAGATACGCAGTATTTT. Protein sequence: CASSIVRGQTDTQYF.

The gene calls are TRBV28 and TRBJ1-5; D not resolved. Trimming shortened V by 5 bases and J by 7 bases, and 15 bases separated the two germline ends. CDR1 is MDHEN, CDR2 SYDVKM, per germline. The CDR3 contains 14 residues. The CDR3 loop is CASSQTRPGQPQHF. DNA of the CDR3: TGTGCCAGCAGTCAGACCCGCCCAGGACAGCCCCAGCATTTT.

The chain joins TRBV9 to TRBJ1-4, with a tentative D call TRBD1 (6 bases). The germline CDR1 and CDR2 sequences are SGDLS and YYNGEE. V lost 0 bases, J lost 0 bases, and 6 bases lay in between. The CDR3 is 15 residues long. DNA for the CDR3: TGTGCCAGCAGCGTAGCAGGGGCAACTAATGAAAAACTGTTTTTT. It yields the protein CASSVAGATNEKLFF. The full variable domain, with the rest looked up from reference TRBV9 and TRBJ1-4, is DSGVTQTPKHLITATGQRVTLRCSPRSGDLSVYWYQQSLDQGLQFLIQYYNGEERAKGNILERFSAQQFPDLHSELNLSSLELGDSALYFCASSVAGATNEKLFFGSGTQLSVL.

The CDR3 is CASSSSRLYGYTF. CDR3 coding DNA: TGTGCCAGCTCCTCCAGCAGACTCTATGGCTACACCTTC. The rearrangement joins TRBV18 to TRBJ1-2; D is unclear. Germline loops: CDR1 KGHSH, CDR2 LQKENI. Trimming shortened V by 6 bases and J by 4 bases, and 12 bases separated the two germline ends. The CDR3 consists of 13 residues.

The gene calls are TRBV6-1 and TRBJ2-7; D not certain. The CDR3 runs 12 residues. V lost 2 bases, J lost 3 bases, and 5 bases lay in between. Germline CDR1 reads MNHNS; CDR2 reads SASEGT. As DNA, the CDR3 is TGTGCCAGCAGTGAAATCGGCTACGAGCAGTACTTC. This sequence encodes CASSEIGYEQYF.

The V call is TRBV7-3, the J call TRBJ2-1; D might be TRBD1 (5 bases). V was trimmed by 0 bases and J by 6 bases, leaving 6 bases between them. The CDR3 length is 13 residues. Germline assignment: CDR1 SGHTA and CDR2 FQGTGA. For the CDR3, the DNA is TGTGCCAGCAGCTTAACGGGGCTCAATGAGCAGTTCTTC. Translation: CASSLTGLNEQFF.

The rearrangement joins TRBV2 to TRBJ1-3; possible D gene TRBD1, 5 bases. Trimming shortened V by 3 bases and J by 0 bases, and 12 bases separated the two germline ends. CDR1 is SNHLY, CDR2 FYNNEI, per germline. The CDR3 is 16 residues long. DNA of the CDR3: TGTGCCAGCAGTGAGCGGGGACTGATCTCTGGAAACACCATATATTTT. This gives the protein CASSERGLISGNTIYF.